One T cell receptor beta chain is described in this entry. This sample was taken from a study of T cell changes during pregnancy in multiple sclerosis. The germline CDR1 and CDR2 sequences are MNHEY and SMNVEV (reference sequence). The CDR3 is made up of 16 amino acids. Trimming shortened V by 3 bases and J by 4 bases, and 19 bases separated the two germline ends. Measured with immunoSEQ multiplex PCR; TCRdb has only the in-frame clones, and not every one. The sample gives approximately 88,000 clones, around 92% of which show up once; under 3% is in the top ten. The receptor's source is a female donor with multiple sclerosis, enrolled in a pregnancy study. This sample comprised peripheral blood, obtained in the first trimester of pregnancy. This chain uses TRBV27 with TRBJ2-7; tentatively, D is TRBD2 (5 bases). This CDR3 is CASSFSAGPRVYEQYF. The CDR3 nucleotides are TGTGCCAGCAGTTTCAGTGCGGGCCCCCGTGTGTACGAGCAGTACTTC.